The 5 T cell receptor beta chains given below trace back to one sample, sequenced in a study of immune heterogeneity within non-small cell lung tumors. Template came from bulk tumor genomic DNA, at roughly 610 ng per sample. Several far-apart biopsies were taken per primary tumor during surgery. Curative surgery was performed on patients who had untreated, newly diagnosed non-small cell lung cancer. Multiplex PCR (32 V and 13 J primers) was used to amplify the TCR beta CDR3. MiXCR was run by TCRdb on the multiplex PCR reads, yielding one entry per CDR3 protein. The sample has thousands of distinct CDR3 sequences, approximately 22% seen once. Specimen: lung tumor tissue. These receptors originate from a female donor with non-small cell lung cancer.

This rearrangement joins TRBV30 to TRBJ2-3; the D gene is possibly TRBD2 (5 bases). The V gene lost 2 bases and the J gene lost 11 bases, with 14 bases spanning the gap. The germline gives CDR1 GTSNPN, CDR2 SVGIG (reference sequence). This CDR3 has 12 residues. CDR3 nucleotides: TGTGCCTGGAGTCGGCCCGGGGTTGGGCAGTATTTT. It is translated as CAWSRPGVGQYF.

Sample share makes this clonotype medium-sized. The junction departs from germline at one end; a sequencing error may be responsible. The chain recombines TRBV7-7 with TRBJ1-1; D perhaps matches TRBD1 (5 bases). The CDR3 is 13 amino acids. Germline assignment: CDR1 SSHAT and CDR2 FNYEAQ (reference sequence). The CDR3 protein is CASSRDLNTEAFF. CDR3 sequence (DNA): TGTGCTAGCAGCCGGGACTTGAACACTGAAGCTTTCTTT.

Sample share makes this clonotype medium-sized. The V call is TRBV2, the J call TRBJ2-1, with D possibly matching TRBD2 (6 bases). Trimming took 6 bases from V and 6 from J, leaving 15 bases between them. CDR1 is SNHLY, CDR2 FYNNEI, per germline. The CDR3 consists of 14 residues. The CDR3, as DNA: TGTGCCAGCAGAAGTGGGACTGGTCGCAATGAGCAGTTCTTC. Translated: CASRSGTGRNEQFF.

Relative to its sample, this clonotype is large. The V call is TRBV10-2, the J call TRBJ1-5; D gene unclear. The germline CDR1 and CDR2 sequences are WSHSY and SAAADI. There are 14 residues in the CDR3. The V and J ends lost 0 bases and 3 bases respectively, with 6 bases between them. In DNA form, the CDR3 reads TGCGCCAGCAGTGAGTCAGGGTACAATCAGCCCCAGCATTTT. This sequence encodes CASSESGYNQPQHF.

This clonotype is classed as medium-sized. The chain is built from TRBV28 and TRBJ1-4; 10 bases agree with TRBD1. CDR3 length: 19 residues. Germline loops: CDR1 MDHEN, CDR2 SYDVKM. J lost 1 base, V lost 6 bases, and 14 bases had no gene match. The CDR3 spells CASSSTPGQGWRTNEKLFF. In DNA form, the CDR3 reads TGTGCCAGCAGCTCCACCCCGGGACAGGGGTGGAGAACTAATGAAAAACTGTTTTTT.